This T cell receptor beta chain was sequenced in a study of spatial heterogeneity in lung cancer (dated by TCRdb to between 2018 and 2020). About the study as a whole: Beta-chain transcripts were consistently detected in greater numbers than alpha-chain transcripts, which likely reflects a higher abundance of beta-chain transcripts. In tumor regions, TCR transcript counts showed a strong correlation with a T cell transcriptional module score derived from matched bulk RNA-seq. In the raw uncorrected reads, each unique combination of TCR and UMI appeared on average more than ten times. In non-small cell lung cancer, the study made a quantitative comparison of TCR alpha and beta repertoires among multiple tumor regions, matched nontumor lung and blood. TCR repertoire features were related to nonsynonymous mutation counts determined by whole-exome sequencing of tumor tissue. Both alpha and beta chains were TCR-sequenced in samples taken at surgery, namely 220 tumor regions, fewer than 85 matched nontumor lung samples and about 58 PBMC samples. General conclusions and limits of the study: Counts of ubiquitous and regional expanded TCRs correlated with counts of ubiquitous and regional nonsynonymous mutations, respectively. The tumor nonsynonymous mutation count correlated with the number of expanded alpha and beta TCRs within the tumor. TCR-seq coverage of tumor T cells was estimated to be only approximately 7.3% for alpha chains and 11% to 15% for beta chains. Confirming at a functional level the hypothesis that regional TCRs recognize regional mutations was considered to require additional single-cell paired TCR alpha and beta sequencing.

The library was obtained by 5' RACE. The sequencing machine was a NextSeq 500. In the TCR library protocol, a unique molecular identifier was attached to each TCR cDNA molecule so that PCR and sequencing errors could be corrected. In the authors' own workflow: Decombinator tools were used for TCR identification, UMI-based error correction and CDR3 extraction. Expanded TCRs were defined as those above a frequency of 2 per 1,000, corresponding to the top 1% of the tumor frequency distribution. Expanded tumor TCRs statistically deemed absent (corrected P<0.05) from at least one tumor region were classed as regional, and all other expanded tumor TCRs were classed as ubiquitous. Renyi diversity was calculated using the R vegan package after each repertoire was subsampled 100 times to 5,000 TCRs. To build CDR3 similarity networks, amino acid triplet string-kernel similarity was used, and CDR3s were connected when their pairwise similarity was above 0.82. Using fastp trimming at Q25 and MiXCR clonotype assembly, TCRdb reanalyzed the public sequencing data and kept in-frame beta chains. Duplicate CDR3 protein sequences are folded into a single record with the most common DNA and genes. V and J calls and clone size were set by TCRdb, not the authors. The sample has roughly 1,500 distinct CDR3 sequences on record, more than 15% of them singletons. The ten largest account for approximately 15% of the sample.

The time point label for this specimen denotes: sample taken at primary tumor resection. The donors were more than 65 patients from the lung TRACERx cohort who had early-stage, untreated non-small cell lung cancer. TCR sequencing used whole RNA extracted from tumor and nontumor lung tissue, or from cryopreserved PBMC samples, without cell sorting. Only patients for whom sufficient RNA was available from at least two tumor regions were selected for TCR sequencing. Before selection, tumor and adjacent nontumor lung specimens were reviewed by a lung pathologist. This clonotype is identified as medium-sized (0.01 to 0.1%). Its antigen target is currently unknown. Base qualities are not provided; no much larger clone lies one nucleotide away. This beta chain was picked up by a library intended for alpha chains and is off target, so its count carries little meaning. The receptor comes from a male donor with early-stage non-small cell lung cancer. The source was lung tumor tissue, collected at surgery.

The nucleotide sequence reads as follows: TGCGCCAGCAGCTTTGGGGCCAGGGTCCCGGACAATGAGCAGTTCTTC. It translates as CASSFGARVPDNEQFF. Recombination connected TRBV5-1 to TRBJ2-1; TRBD1 is a weak D gene call, 5 bases matching. V is shortened by 2 bases, J by 5 bases, and the region joining them spans 17 bases. From cysteine to phenylalanine, the CDR3 is 16 amino acids long. The CDR3 DNA has 48 bases and is translated from base 1. CDR1 and CDR2, looked up from the germline V gene, are SGHRS and YFSETQ. Full variable domain (CDR3 extended with the reference TRBV5-1 and TRBJ2-1 proteins): KAGVTQTPRYLIKTRGQQVTLSCSPISGHRSVSWYQQTPGQGLQFLFEYFSETQRNKGNFPGRFSGRQFSNSRSEMNVSTLELGDSALYLCASSFGARVPDNEQFFGPGTRLTVL.